This T cell receptor beta chain appears in the sequencing data of a study of OX40 agonist ivuxolimab in advanced cancers. TCRdb keeps only in-frame clones here, not all; method: immunoSEQ multiplex PCR. The repertoire holds just over 20,000 clones, approximately 90% seen once, with 23% in the top ten. This CDR3 region has 16 residues. Per the germline V gene, CDR1 is LGHNA and CDR2 is YNFKEQ. V was pared by 4 bases and J by 1 base, with 4 bases of the junction left unmatched. The sequence derives from an adult with an advanced solid tumor such as melanoma, head and neck, liver or kidney cancer. Here the sequenced sample was CD4+ or CD8+ T cells sorted from blood, taken in a trial of the OX40 agonist ivuxolimab. The chain uses TRBV4-2 and TRBJ1-1, with 12 bases lining up with TRBD1. The CDR3 reads CASSPGTGGTNTEAFF. CDR3 coding DNA: TGTGCCAGCAGCCCAGGGACAGGGGGCACGAACACTGAAGCTTTCTTT.